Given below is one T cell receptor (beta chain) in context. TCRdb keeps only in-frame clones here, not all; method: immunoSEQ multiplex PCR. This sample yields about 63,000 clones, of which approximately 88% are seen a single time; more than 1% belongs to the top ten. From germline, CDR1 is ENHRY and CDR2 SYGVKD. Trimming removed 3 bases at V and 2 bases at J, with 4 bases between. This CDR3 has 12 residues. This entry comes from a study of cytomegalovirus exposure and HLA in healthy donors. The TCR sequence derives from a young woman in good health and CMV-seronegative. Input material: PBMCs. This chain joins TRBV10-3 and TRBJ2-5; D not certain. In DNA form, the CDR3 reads TGTGCCATCAGTGAATTACAAGAGACCCAGTACTTC. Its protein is CAISELQETQYF.